This is a list of T cell receptor beta chains from one sample in a study of CD8+ T cells in alopecia areata. Profiled with immunoSEQ multiplex PCR; TCRdb holds only in-frame clones, not every one. The table shows about 180,000 clones, with roughly 60% occurring only once. Source: CD4+ T cells sorted from blood, taken at week 0. The receptor source for this set is a human donor with alopecia areata. Both conserved end residues are part of each CDR3. D genes are given only for firm matches. Size is stated for part of the rows, as once, few or many counts, or as a class when the clone is expanded.

.,.,TRBV2,TRBJ1-6,TGTGCCAGCAGGGCTCCACCGGGAAGCTCCTATAATTCACCCCTCCACTTT,CASRAPPGSSYNSPLHF
.,.,TRBV9,TRBJ2-1,TGTGCCAGCAGCGTGAGCCGGTCCAATGAGCAGTTCTTC,CASSVSRSNEQFF
.,.,TRBV7-3,TRBJ2-3,TGTGCCAGCAGCCCCTACCTGGTTGGCACAGATACGCAGTATTTT,CASSPYLVGTDTQYF
.,.,TRBV5-1,TRBJ2-3,TGCGCCAGCAGCTTGAGCCTTGGTCTCAGCACAGATACGCAGTATTTT,CASSLSLGLSTDTQYF
.,.,TRBV29-1,TRBJ1-4,TGCAGCGTGCGCATGGGTTTATCTAATGAAAAACTGTTTTTT,CSVRMGLSNEKLFF
.,.,TRBV27,TRBJ2-5,TGTGCCAGCAGTTTAGAGGCCCAGGGGCGCGAGACCCAGTACTTC,CASSLEAQGRETQYF
once,.,TRBV4-1,TRBJ1-2,TGCGCCAGCAGCCAAGAAAATTTTGTTCTGGATGGCTACACCTTC,CASSQENFVLDGYTF
.,.,TRBV2,TRBJ1-1,TGTGCCAGCGCACATAGGACAGTTGAAGCTTTCTTT,CASAHRTVEAFF
.,TRBD1,TRBV15,TRBJ2-3,TGTGCCACCAGCGGACAGGGGCGGTCAGATACGCAGTATTTT,CATSGQGRSDTQYF
.,.,TRBV27,TRBJ2-4,TGTGCCAGCAGTCTAGACAGCCCGGGAAACATTCAGTACTTC,CASSLDSPGNIQYF
.,TRBD2,TRBV2,TRBJ2-7,TGTGCCAGCAGGGACAGCCCGGGACTAGTTCGGGAGCAGTACTTC,CASRDSPGLVREQYF
few,TRBD1,TRBV25-1,TRBJ1-5,TGTGCCAGCAGCCCACAGGGGCGCAATCAGCCCCAGCATTTT,CASSPQGRNQPQHF
few,TRBD1,TRBV6-6,TRBJ1-6,TGTGCCAGCAGTTCCCGACAGGGATGGGCCAATTCACCCCTCCACTTT,CASSSRQGWANSPLHF
.,.,TRBV29-1,TRBJ1-4,TGCAGCGTGGCCGCAGGGGCAACTAATGAAAAACTGTTTTTT,CSVAAGATNEKLFF
.,.,TRBV5-1,TRBJ2-4,TGCGCCAGCAGCTTGGATCTTGATGATAACATTCAGTACTTC,CASSLDLDDNIQYF
.,.,TRBV4-3,TRBJ2-6,TGCGCCAGCAGCCAAGTCAGCACTGGGGCCAACGTCCTGACTTTC,CASSQVSTGANVLTF
.,TRBD1,TRBV7-9,TRBJ1-2,TGTGCCAGCAGCTCGACAGGGAACTATGGCTACACCTTC,CASSSTGNYGYTF